This T cell receptor (beta chain) was sequenced for a study of cytomegalovirus exposure and HLA in healthy donors. About the study: A later analysis reported the same platform for the roughly 120 validation repertoires and the roughly 630 first-cohort repertoires.

V was clipped by 9 bases and J by 2 bases; unmatched bases: 8. Per the germline V gene, CDR1 is SNHLY and CDR2 is FYNNEI. The CDR3 totals 14 residues. A word on this clone: Its target is not known.

General observations from the study: A list of 150 to 200 TCR beta chains associated with cytomegalovirus was given. A few of the chains that were CMV-associated were confirmed in vitro to be specific for CMV antigens.

Data came from immunoSEQ multiplex PCR; TCRdb stores just in-frame clones and leaves some out. Among 150,000 to 200,000 clones listed, about nine tenths were seen once. This clonotype originated in a man between 18 and 29 years old in good health and CMV-seropositive. Source material: PBMCs. The rearrangement links TRBV2 to TRBJ2-3; 7 bases agree with TRBD2. CDR3 sequence reads: CARDGAGPTDTQYF. As DNA, the CDR3 is TGTGCCAGGGACGGAGCGGGGCCCACAGATACGCAGTATTTT.